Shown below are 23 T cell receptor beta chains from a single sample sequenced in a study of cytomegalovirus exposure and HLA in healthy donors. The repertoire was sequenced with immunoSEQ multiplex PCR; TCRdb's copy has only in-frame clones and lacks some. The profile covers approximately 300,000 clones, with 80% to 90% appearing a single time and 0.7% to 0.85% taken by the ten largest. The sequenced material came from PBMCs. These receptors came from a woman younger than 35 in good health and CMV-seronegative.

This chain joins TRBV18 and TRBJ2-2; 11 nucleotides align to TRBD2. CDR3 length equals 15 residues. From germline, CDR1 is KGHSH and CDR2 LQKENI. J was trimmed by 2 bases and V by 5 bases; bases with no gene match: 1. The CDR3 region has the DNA TGTGCCAGCTCAGGACTAGCGGGCAACACCGGGGAGCTGTTTTTT. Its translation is CASSGLAGNTGELFF.

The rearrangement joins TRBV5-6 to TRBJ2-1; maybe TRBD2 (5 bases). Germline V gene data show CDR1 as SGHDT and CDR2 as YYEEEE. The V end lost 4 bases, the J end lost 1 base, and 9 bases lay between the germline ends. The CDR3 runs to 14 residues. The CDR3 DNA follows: TGTGCCAGCAGCCAGGAGGTATCCTACAATGAGCAGTTCTTC. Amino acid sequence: CASSQEVSYNEQFF. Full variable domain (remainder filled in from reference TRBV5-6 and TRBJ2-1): DAGVTQSPTHLIKTRGQQVTLRCSPKSGHDTVSWYQQALGQGPQFIFQYYEEEERQRGNFPDRFSGHQFPNYSSELNVNALLLGDSALYLCASSQEVSYNEQFFGPGTRLTVL.

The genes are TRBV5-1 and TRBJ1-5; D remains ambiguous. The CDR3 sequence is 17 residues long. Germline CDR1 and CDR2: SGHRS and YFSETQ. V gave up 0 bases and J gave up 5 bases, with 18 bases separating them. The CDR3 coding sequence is TGCGCCAGCAGCTTGGGCGCGGCGCCTCGAGGCGATCAGCCCCAGCATTTT. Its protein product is CASSLGAAPRGDQPQHF.

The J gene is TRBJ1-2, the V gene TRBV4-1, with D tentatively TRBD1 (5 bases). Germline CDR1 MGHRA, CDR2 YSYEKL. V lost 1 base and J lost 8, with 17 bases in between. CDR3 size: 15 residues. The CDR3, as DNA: TGCGCCAGCAGCCAAGCGGGTCCGGGGACTTGGGGCTACACCTTC. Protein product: CASSQAGPGTWGYTF.

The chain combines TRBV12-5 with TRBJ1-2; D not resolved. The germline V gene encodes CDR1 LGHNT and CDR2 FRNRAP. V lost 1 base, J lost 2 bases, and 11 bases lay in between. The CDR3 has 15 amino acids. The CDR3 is CASGLDEGSNYGYTF. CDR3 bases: TGTGCTAGTGGTTTGGATGAGGGATCAAACTATGGCTACACCTTC.

CDR3 nucleotides: TGTGCCAGCATTGGGACAGGGGAAGAGACCCAGTACTTC. Encoded protein: CASIGTGEETQYF. The chain recombines TRBV2 with TRBJ2-5, with 10 bases fitting TRBD1. The V segment lost 7 bases and the J segment 3 bases; nucleotides outside the gene matches: 2. CDR3 size: 13 residues. The germline V gene encodes CDR1 SNHLY and CDR2 FYNNEI.

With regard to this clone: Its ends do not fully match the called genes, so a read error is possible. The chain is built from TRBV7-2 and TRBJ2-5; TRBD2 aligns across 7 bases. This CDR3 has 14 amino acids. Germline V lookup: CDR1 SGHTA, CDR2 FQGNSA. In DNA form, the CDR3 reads TGTGCCAGCAGCTCCGCCTCCTTTGCGGGAGACTCGGACTTC. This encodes CASSSASFAGDSDF.

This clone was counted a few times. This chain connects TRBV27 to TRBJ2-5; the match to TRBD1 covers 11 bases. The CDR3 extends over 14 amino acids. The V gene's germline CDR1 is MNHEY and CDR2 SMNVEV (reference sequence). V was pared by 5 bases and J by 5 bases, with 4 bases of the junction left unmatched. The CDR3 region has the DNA TGTGCCAGCAGTGGGACAGGGGGTAGTGAGACCCAGTACTTC. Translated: CASSGTGGSETQYF.

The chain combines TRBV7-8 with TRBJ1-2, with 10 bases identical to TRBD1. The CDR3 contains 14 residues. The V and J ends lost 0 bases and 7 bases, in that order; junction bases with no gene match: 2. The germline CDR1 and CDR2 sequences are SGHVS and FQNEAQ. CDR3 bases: TGTGCCAGCAGCTTAGCGACAGGGGGCGGTGGCTACACCTTC. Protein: CASSLATGGGGYTF.

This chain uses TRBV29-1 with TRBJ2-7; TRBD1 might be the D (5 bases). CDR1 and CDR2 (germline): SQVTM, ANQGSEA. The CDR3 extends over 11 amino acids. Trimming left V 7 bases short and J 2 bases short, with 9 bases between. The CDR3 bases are TGCAGCGCTATGGACACCTACGAGCAGTACTTC. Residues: CSAMDTYEQYF.

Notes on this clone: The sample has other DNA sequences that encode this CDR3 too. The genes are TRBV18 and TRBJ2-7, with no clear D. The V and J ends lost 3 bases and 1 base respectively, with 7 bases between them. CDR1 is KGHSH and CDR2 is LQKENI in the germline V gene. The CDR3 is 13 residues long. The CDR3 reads CASSPPSSYEQYF. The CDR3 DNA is TGTGCCAGCTCACCCCCGAGTTCCTACGAGCAGTACTTC.

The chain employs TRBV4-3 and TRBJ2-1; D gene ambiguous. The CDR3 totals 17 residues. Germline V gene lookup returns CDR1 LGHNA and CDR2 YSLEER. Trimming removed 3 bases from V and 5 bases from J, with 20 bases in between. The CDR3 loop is CASSQIPGSPWDNEQFF. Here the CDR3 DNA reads TGCGCCAGCAGCCAGATTCCGGGTAGCCCGTGGGACAATGAGCAGTTCTTC.

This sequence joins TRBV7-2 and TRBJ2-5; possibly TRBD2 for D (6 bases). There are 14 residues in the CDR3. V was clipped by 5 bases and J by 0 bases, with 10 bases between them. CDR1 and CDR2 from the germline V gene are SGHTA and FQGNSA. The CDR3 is CASSPRDYQETQYF. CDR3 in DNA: TGTGCCAGCAGCCCCCGGGACTACCAAGAGACCCAGTACTTC.

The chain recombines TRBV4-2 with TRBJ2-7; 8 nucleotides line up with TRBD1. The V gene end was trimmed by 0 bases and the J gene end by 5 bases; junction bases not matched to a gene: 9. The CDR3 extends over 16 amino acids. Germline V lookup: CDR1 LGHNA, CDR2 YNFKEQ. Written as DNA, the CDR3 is TGTGCCAGCAGCCAAGACTGGACAGGGACGTCTCACGAGCAGTACTTC. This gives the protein CASSQDWTGTSHEQYF.

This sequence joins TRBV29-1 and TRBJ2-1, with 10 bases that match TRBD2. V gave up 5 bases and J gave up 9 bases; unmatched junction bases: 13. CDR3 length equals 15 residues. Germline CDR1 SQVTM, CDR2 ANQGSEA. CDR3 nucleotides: TGCAGCGTTTTTGTCAGGCGGACTAGCGGAACTGAGCAGTTCTTC. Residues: CSVFVRRTSGTEQFF.

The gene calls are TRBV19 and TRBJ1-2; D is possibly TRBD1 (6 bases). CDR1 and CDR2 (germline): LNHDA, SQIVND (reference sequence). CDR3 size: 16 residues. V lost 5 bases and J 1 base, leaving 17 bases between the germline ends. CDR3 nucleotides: TGTGCCAGTAGTGGCCTCCGGACAGAATTTAACTATGGCTACACCTTC. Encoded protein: CASSGLRTEFNYGYTF.

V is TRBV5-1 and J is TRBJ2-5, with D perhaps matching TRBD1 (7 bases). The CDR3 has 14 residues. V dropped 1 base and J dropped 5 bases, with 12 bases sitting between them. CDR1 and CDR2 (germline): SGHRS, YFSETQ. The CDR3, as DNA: TGCGCCAGCAGCTTGTCCCCAGGGGGGGAGACCCAGTACTTC. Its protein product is CASSLSPGGETQYF.

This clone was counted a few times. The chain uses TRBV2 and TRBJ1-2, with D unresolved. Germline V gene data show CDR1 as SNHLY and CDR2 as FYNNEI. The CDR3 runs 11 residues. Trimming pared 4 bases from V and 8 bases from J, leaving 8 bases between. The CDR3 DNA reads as TGTGCCAGCAGTGTTGAGGTGGGCTACACCTTC. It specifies CASSVEVGYTF.

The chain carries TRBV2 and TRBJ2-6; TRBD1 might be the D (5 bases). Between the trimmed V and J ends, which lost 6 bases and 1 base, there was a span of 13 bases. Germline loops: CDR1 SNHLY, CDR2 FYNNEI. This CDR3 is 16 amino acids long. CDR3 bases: TGTGCCAGCAGCTATGTCAGGGTGTCTGGGGCCAACGTCCTGACTTTC. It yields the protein CASSYVRVSGANVLTF.

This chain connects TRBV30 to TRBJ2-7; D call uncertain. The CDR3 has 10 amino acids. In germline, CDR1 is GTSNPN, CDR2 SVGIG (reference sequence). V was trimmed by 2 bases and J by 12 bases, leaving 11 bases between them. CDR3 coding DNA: TGTGCCTGGAGTTTACAGTCCCTGTACTTC. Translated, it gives CAWSLQSLYF.

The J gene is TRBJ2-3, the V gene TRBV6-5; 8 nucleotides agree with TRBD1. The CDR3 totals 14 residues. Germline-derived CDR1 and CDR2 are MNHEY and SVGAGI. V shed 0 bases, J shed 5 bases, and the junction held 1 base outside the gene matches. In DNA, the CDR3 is TGTGCCAGCAGTTACTCCACAGGGGGAGATACGCAGTATTTT. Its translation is CASSYSTGGDTQYF.

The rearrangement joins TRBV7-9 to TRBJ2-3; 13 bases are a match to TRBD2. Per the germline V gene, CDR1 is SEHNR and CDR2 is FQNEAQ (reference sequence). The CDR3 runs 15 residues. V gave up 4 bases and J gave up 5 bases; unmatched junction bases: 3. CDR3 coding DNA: TGTGCCAGCAGCTCCGGACTAGCGGGAGTAGATACGCAGTATTTT. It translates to CASSSGLAGVDTQYF.

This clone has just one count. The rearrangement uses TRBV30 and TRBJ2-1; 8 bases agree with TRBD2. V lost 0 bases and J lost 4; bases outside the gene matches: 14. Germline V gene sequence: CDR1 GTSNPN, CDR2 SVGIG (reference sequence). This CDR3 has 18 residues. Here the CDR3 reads CAWSVSVIAGSLYNEQFF. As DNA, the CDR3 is TGTGCCTGGAGTGTCTCGGTAATAGCGGGATCTCTTTACAATGAGCAGTTCTTC.